Below, 8 T cell receptor beta chains from the same sample are listed, as sequenced in a study of blood T cell repertoires in COVID-19. Sequencing was performed with immunoSEQ multiplex PCR; in TCRdb, only in-frame clones are kept and a portion is missing. The sample includes about 88,000 clones, roughly 70% of them seen just once. Sequencing used peripheral blood. The receptors shown here come from an older woman in a cohort sampled during active or convalescent COVID-19.

The V gene is TRBV13, the J gene TRBJ2-1; 7 bases align to TRBD2. Looked up from germline, CDR1 is PRHDT and CDR2 is FYEKMQ (reference sequence). V lost 5 bases, J lost 9 bases, and 19 bases stayed unmatched. This CDR3 has 17 amino acids. The CDR3 coding sequence is TGTGCCAGCAGCCTTGGGGCGGTAAGGCCACCGGGGGGTGAGCAGTTCTTC. Encoded protein: CASSLGAVRPPGGEQFF.

The chain combines TRBV11-2 with TRBJ1-1; 9 bases are shared with TRBD1. Germline V gene data show CDR1 as SGHAT and CDR2 as FQNNGV. The CDR3 loop spans 14 amino acids. Trimming at V came to 4 bases and at J to 3 bases, leaving 3 bases not matched to a gene. The CDR3 here is CASSSQGADTEAFF. CDR3 nucleotide sequence: TGTGCCAGCAGCTCACAGGGGGCTGACACTGAAGCTTTCTTT.

This chain joins TRBV4-3 and TRBJ2-2, with TRBD1 matching over 9 bases. In germline, CDR1 is LGHNA, CDR2 YSLEER. This CDR3 region has 15 residues. Germline trimming cut 4 bases from V and 7 bases from J; bases unmatched to any gene: 7. The DNA for the CDR3 is TGCGCCAGCAGCCGAGGGACAGGGTTGCACGGGGAGCTGTTTTTT. It specifies CASSRGTGLHGELFF.

The V and J genes are TRBV28 and TRBJ2-5; TRBD1 agrees at 8 bases. The length of the CDR3 is 15 residues. V dropped 4 bases and J dropped 1; count of bases not matched to a gene: 5. Germline values: CDR1 MDHEN, CDR2 SYDVKM. The CDR3 coding sequence is TGTGCCAGCAGTTCGCCCGGGACAGGCCAAGAGACCCAGTACTTC. This gives the protein CASSSPGTGQETQYF.

CDR3 in amino acids: CASSAGTDASTDTQYF. For the CDR3, the DNA is TGTGCCAGCAGCGCCGGGACTGATGCTAGCACAGATACGCAGTATTTT. The chain combines TRBV11-3 with TRBJ2-3, with TRBD2 as a possible D gene (6 bases). Trimming removed 5 bases from V and 0 bases from J, with 15 bases in between. The CDR3 sequence is 16 residues long. Germline assignment: CDR1 SGHNT and CDR2 YENEEA.

This clone was counted a few times. V and J are TRBV4-1 and TRBJ2-7; a possible D gene is TRBD1 (5 bases). CDR1 and CDR2 (germline): MGHRA, YSYEKL. The V gene lost 1 base and the J gene lost 4 bases, with 8 bases spanning the gap. This CDR3 comprises 13 residues. The CDR3: CASSQGQPYEQYF. The CDR3 DNA reads TGCGCCAGCAGCCAAGGACAGCCGTACGAGCAGTACTTC.

J is TRBJ2-6 and V is TRBV19; 8 bases match TRBD1. Germline loops: CDR1 LNHDA, CDR2 SQIVND (reference sequence). The CDR3 sequence is 19 residues long. The trim removed 3 bases at V and 0 bases at J, leaving 10 bases unmatched. Written as DNA, the CDR3 is TGTGCCAGTAGTATCTATGGGGGACAGGCGTACTCTGGGGCCAACGTCCTGACTTTC. Translated: CASSIYGGQAYSGANVLTF.

The rearrangement uses TRBV7-8 and TRBJ2-5; 12 nucleotides align to TRBD1. CDR3 length: 15 amino acids. J lost 6 bases, V lost 6 bases, and 8 bases had no gene match. Germline lookup yields CDR1 SGHVS and CDR2 FQNEAQ. CDR3 amino acids: CASSTGTGGAQTQYF. The CDR3 nucleotides read TGTGCCAGCAGTACCGGGACAGGGGGCGCCCAGACCCAGTACTTC.